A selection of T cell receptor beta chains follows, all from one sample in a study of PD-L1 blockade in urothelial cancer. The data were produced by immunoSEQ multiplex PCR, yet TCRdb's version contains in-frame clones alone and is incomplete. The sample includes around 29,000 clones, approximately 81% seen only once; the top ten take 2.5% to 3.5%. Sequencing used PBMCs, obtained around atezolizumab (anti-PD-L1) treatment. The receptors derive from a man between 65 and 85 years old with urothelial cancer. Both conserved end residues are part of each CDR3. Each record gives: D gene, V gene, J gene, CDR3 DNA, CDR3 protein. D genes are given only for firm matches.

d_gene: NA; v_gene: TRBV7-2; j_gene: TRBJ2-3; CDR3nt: TGTGCCAGCAGTCCGGGCGGGGACCCAGATACGCAGTATTTT; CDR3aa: CASSPGGDPDTQYF
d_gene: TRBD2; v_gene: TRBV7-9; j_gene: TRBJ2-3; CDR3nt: TGTGCCAGCAGCTTAGGCGGGGGGAGGAGGACAGATACGCAGTATTTT; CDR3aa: CASSLGGGRRTDTQYF
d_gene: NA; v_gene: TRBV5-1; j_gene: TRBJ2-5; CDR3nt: TGCGCCAGCAGCGCCGGGACAATGTTTCAAGAGACCCAGTACTTC; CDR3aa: CASSAGTMFQETQYF
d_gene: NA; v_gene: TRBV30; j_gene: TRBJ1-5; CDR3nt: TGTGCCTGGAGCCCTCCCGCAGCGAATCAGCCCCAGCATTTT; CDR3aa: CAWSPPAANQPQHF
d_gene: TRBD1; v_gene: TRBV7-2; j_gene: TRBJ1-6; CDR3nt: TGTGCCAGCAGCTTACAACGACAGGGGGCAGGGGCCCTCCACTTT; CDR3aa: CASSLQRQGAGALHF
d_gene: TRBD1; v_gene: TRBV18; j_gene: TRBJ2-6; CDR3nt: TGTGCCAGCTCACCACCCCGGACAGGGGCTTCCTTCTCTGGGGCCAACGTCCTGACTTTC; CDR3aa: CASSPPRTGASFSGANVLTF
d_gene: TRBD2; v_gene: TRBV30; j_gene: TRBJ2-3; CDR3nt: TGTGCCTGGAGTGTACGAAGCGGGGGGACAGATACGCAGTATTTT; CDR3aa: CAWSVRSGGTDTQYF
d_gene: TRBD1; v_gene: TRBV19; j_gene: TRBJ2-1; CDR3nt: TGTGCCAGTAAGGGTCAGGGGGTCAATGAGCAGTTCTTC; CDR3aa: CASKGQGVNEQFF
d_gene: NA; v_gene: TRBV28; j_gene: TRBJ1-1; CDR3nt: TGTGCCAGCAGTTTACCGGGGGGATGGACTGAAGCTTTCTTT; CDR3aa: CASSLPGGWTEAFF
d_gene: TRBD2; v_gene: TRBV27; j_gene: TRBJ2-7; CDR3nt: TGTGCCTCCTGGACTAGCGGCACCTACGAGCAGTACTTC; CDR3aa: CASWTSGTYEQYF